This entry lists 24 T cell receptor beta chains sequenced from one sample in a study of vaccination effects on CD4 cells after COVID-19. Scientists isolated CD4+ T cells after an approximately 10-day culture period ended. This individual tested PCR-positive for SARS-CoV-2 infection between March and December 2020. Each participant was administered two doses of either the BNT162b2 or the mRNA-1273 vaccine. What these receptors recognize is not known. Generated by immunoSEQ multiplex PCR, the TCRdb table keeps only in-frame clones and is missing some. The data show 45,000 to 55,000 clones, with 74% seen just once and under 5.5% held by the top ten. The material sequenced was CD4+ T cells from PBMCs cultured without peptide, taken after COVID-19 vaccination. The receptors originated from a human donor who had a prior SARS-CoV-2 infection.

This chain uses TRBV29-1 with TRBJ2-3; a possible D gene is TRBD2 (6 bases). The germline V gene encodes CDR1 SQVTM and CDR2 ANQGSEA. The CDR3 is 13 residues long. V lost 3 bases and J lost 4, with 11 bases in between. CDR3 residues: CSVETGVADTQYF. In nucleotides, the CDR3 is TGCAGCGTTGAGACGGGAGTGGCAGATACGCAGTATTTT.

The chain has TRBV24-1 and TRBJ2-2, with D perhaps being TRBD1 or TRBD2 (5 bases each). Germline V lookup: CDR1 KGHDR, CDR2 SFDVKD. The CDR3 is made up of 16 amino acids. The V end was cut by 3 bases, the J end by 4 bases, with 14 bases between. The CDR3 spells CATSDPRGFSTGELFF. The CDR3 DNA follows: TGTGCCACCAGTGATCCCCGGGGCTTCTCCACCGGGGAGCTGTTTTTT.

This clone was counted a few times. CDR3 nucleotide sequence: TGTGCCAGCAGCCCCAGAGGTGTCCTTAACACCGGGGAGCTGTTTTTT. It specifies CASSPRGVLNTGELFF. V usage is TRBV7-9 and J usage is TRBJ2-2; no definite D call. Germline V gene sequence: CDR1 SEHNR, CDR2 FQNEAQ (reference sequence). The CDR3 runs 16 residues. V was cut by 5 bases and J by 2 bases, with 15 bases left in between.

This clone was recorded a few times. V and J are TRBV14 and TRBJ1-1; TRBD1 aligns across 7 bases. J gave up 5 bases and V 4 bases, and 13 bases lay outside the gene matches. Germline CDR1 SGHDN, CDR2 FVKESK. The CDR3 has 16 residues. The CDR3 loop is CASSPRGRWLWTEAFF. CDR3 sequence (DNA): TGTGCCAGCAGCCCGAGGGGGCGTTGGCTGTGGACTGAAGCTTTCTTT.

The V gene is TRBV9, the J gene TRBJ2-1; the match to TRBD2 covers 7 bases. The CDR3 runs to 16 residues. With 0 bases clipped from V and 5 bases from J, the junction kept 8 bases outside the gene matches. Germline assignment: CDR1 SGDLS and CDR2 YYNGEE. In nucleotides, the CDR3 is TGTGCCAGCAGCGTAGCTCCGGGGGGAAGTAACAATGAGCAGTTCTTC. Translated: CASSVAPGGSNNEQFF.

V usage is TRBV19 and J usage is TRBJ2-5; D perhaps matches TRBD2 (5 bases). In germline, CDR1 is LNHDA, CDR2 SQIVND (reference sequence). V dropped 4 bases and J dropped 3 bases, with 12 bases sitting between them. The CDR3 has 14 residues. The CDR3 reads CASSTLTGKETQYF. CDR3 in DNA: TGTGCCAGTAGTACCTTGACGGGGAAAGAGACCCAGTACTTC.

The chain recombines TRBV24-1 with TRBJ2-1, with TRBD2 identical over 7 bases. The CDR3 runs 17 residues. Trimming cost V 2 bases and J 3 bases; bases outside gene matches: 9. Germline V CDR1 and CDR2: KGHDR, SFDVKD. CDR3 region: CATSDSEWREHYNEQFF. DNA of the CDR3: TGTGCCACCAGTGATTCTGAATGGCGGGAGCACTACAATGAGCAGTTCTTC.

The chain carries TRBV5-8 and TRBJ1-2; 7 bases fit TRBD1. Germline values: CDR1 SGHTS, CDR2 YDEGEE. The CDR3 extends over 15 amino acids. The V and J ends lost 1 base and 4 bases, in that order; junction bases with no gene match: 7. CDR3: CASSLTGVEGYGYTF. The CDR3 region has the DNA TGTGCCAGCAGCTTGACAGGGGTCGAGGGCTATGGCTACACCTTC. Combining the CDR3 with reference TRBV5-8 and TRBJ1-2 gives the whole variable domain EAGVTQSPTHLIKTRGQQATLRCSPISGHTSVYWYQQALGLGLQFLLWYDEGEERNRGNFPPRFSGRQFPNYSSELNVNALELEDSALYLCASSLTGVEGYGYTFGSGTRLTVV.

This clone was observed at least ten times. The chain has TRBV5-4 and TRBJ2-7; possibly TRBD1 for D (5 bases). The CDR3 extends over 12 amino acids. Germline V gene sequence: CDR1 SGHNT, CDR2 YYREEE (reference sequence). The V gene lost 0 bases and the J gene lost 6 bases, with 7 bases spanning the gap. The CDR3 DNA is TGTGCCAGCAGCTTGGGAACAGGCGAGCAGTACTTC. Translated: CASSLGTGEQYF.

The CDR3 region has the DNA TGTGCCAGCCGCGGACAGTTGAACACTGAAGCTTTCTTT. It yields the protein CASRGQLNTEAFF. The chain has TRBV2 and TRBJ1-1; tentatively, D is TRBD1 (6 bases). This CDR3 has 13 amino acids. CDR1 and CDR2 from the germline V gene are SNHLY and FYNNEI. Trimming removed 8 bases from V and 0 bases from J, with 10 bases in between.

This clone appeared a single time. The rearrangement links TRBV7-2 to TRBJ2-7; TRBD1 agrees at 9 bases. CDR1 SGHTA and CDR2 FQGNSA come from the germline V gene. The CDR3 extends over 14 amino acids. Germline trimming cut 7 bases from V and 5 bases from J; bases unmatched to any gene: 9. The CDR3 loop is CASTGKDRGNEQYF. In DNA, the CDR3 is TGTGCCAGCACGGGGAAAGACAGGGGGAACGAGCAGTACTTC. Drawing the rest from reference TRBV7-2 and TRBJ2-7, the complete variable domain is GAGVSQSPSNKVTEKGKDVELRCDPISGHTALYWYRQSLGQGLEFLIYFQGNSAPDKSGLPSDRFSAERTGGSVSTLTIQRTQQEDSAVYLCASTGKDRGNEQYFGPGTRLTVT.

The chain joins TRBV5-4 to TRBJ1-2; 8 nucleotides align to TRBD1. With V trimmed by 1 base and J by 7 bases, 3 bases remained unmatched. This CDR3 is 13 amino acids long. Germline lookup yields CDR1 SGHNT and CDR2 YYREEE (reference sequence). The CDR3 DNA follows: TGTGCCAGCAGCTTGATACAGGGGGGTGGCTACACCTTC. Translation gives CASSLIQGGGYTF.

This clone appeared a few times. The genes are TRBV6-6 and TRBJ2-7; tentatively, D is TRBD1 or TRBD2 (7 bases each). This CDR3 contains 13 residues. Between the trimmed V and J ends, which lost 6 bases and 4 bases, there was a span of 13 bases. Germline-derived CDR1 and CDR2 are MNHNY and SVGAGI (reference sequence). CDR3 bases: TGTGCCAGCAGATCGGGGGGACAGTACGAGCAGTACTTC. Protein product: CASRSGGQYEQYF.

The chain combines TRBV6-6 with TRBJ2-1, with a tentative D call TRBD2 (5 bases). CDR1 and CDR2 (germline): MNHNY, SVGAGI (reference sequence). V gave up 6 bases and J gave up 10 bases, with 10 bases separating them. CDR3 length: 11 amino acids. The CDR3 coding sequence is TGTGCCAGCAGGATGCCGGGGGAGCAGTTCTTC. Amino acid sequence: CASRMPGEQFF.

The gene calls are TRBV4-3 and TRBJ2-7, with a tentative D call TRBD1 (5 bases). With 5 bases removed from V and 6 bases from J, the gap between germline ends came to 26 bases. The CDR3 consists of 17 residues. Germline V gives CDR1 LGHNA, CDR2 YSLEER. Written as DNA, the CDR3 is TGCGCCAGCAGCAAGTCACCCCTGGGGCAGGGCCTCCCCGAGCAGTACTTC. Protein product: CASSKSPLGQGLPEQYF.

In this sample, this clone turned up a few times. V is TRBV9 and J is TRBJ2-7; 9 nucleotides match TRBD1. The germline gives CDR1 SGDLS, CDR2 YYNGEE. CDR3 length equals 15 residues. The V and J ends lost 3 bases and 4 bases, in that order; junction bases with no gene match: 8. CDR3 residues: CASSAGTGWQYEQYF. In nucleotides, the CDR3 is TGTGCCAGCAGCGCCGGGACAGGGTGGCAGTACGAGCAGTACTTC.

The CDR3 loop is CASSSRQGGSNYGYTF. The CDR3 DNA reads TGTGCCAGCAGCTCAAGACAGGGGGGTTCCAACTATGGCTACACCTTC. The chain combines TRBV7-3 with TRBJ1-2; TRBD1 matches 9 bases. The CDR3 totals 16 residues. V shed 4 bases, J shed 2 bases, and the junction held 8 bases outside the gene matches. CDR1 is SGHTA and CDR2 is FQGTGA in the germline V gene.

The rearrangement links TRBV2 to TRBJ2-5, with a weak D call TRBD2 (5 bases). Trimming stripped 4 bases from V and 3 bases from J, with 9 bases between. The CDR3 runs to 13 residues. Germline-derived CDR1 and CDR2 are SNHLY and FYNNEI. In DNA form, the CDR3 reads TGTGCCAGCAGTGTACCCGGGAAAGAGACCCAGTACTTC. It is translated as CASSVPGKETQYF.

The chain combines TRBV19 with TRBJ2-7; TRBD1 matches at 7 bases. The V and J ends lost 5 bases and 6 bases, in that order; junction bases with no gene match: 4. Germline V lookup: CDR1 LNHDA, CDR2 SQIVND (reference sequence). CDR3 length: 12 amino acids. CDR3 region: CASSSRGSEQYF. The CDR3 DNA reads TGTGCCAGTAGTTCCAGGGGGAGCGAGCAGTACTTC.

This clone turned up a few times. J is TRBJ2-7 and V is TRBV9; perhaps TRBD1 as D (6 bases). The germline V gene has CDR1 SGDLS and CDR2 YYNGEE. V lost 0 bases and J lost 0, with 16 bases in between. The CDR3 is 17 amino acids. The CDR3 protein is CASSVGFGGQYSYEQYF. CDR3 nucleotide sequence: TGTGCCAGCAGCGTAGGTTTTGGCGGACAGTACTCCTACGAGCAGTACTTC.

The chain has TRBV18 and TRBJ1-2, with D possibly being TRBD1 (6 bases). Germline V gene sequence: CDR1 KGHSH, CDR2 LQKENI. This CDR3 spans 13 amino acids. Between the trimmed V and J ends, which lost 4 bases and 4 bases, there was a span of 10 bases. CDR3 in DNA: TGTGCCAGCTCACTAGACAGGATCTATGGCTACACCTTC. The encoded protein is CASSLDRIYGYTF.

The chain combines TRBV9 with TRBJ1-1, with TRBD1 matching over 7 bases. Looked up from germline, CDR1 is SGDLS and CDR2 is YYNGEE. Unmatched junction bases numbered 23, after V lost 4 bases and J lost 5 bases. The CDR3 covers 19 residues. CDR3 DNA sequence: TGTGCCAGCAGCCAAAATGACCAACAGAGACAGGGATTCAGGACTGAAGCTTTCTTT. This sequence encodes CASSQNDQQRQGFRTEAFF. Full variable domain (missing parts from reference TRBV9 and TRBJ1-1): DSGVTQTPKHLITATGQRVTLRCSPRSGDLSVYWYQQSLDQGLQFLIQYYNGEERAKGNILERFSAQQFPDLHSELNLSSLELGDSALYFCASSQNDQQRQGFRTEAFFGQGTRLTVV.

The rearrangement joins TRBV7-8 to TRBJ1-2, with 9 bases lining up with TRBD1. The ends lost 5 bases at V and 4 bases at J; junction bases unmatched: 8. The germline CDR1 and CDR2 sequences are SGHVS and FQNEAQ. The CDR3 is made up of 15 amino acids. The CDR3 sequence is CASSPWDRESYGYTF. The CDR3 DNA reads as TGTGCCAGCAGCCCCTGGGACAGGGAGAGCTATGGCTACACCTTC.

The V gene is TRBV18, the J gene TRBJ1-1; D might be TRBD1 (6 bases). Germline CDR1 and CDR2: KGHSH and LQKENI. The CDR3 is 13 residues long. V lost 5 bases, J lost 11 bases, and 18 bases lay in between. The chain's CDR3 is CASSADSGTSAFF. The CDR3 DNA sequence: TGTGCCAGCTCAGCCGACTCAGGGACATCGGCTTTCTTT.